This T cell receptor beta chain was recovered during a study of blood T cell repertoires in COVID-19. Overall study context: The United States, Italy and Spain provided the acute and convalescent COVID-19 samples. PBMCs, B-cell-depleted T cells, or T cells were the source of the cDNA or gDNA that made up the material.

Original processing methods: Estimation of nucleated cell counts was performed using reference gene primer amplification. Clones were sequenced by immunoSEQ multiplex PCR, and TCRdb holds only the in-frame ones, with some missing. V, J and clone size reflect that table, while D and trimming were determined from the DNA. Among around 250,000 clones listed, under 85% were seen once. Trimming removed 2 bases at V and 5 bases at J, with 9 bases between. The CDR3 length is 13 residues. Germline V gene lookup returns CDR1 LNHDA and CDR2 SQIVND (reference sequence). This chain connects TRBV19 to TRBJ1-1; D is undetermined. Sequencing was carried out using peripheral blood. The sequence came from a young man who had recovered from COVID-19. CDR3 in amino acids: CASSILGGTEAFF. The DNA of the CDR3 is TGTGCCAGTAGTATACTGGGAGGAACTGAAGCTTTCTTT.